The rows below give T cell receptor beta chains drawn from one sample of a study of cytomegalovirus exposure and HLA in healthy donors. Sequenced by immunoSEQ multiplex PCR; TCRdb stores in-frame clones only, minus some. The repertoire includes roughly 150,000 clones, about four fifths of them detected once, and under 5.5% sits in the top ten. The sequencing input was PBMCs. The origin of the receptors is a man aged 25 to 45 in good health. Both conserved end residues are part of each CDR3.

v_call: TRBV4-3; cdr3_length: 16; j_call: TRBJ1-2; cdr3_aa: CASSQLGPGQGTGYTF
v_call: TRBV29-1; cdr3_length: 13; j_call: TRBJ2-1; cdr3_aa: CSVVRVVVDEQFF
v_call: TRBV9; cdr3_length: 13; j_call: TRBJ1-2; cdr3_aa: CASSPRGAGGYTF
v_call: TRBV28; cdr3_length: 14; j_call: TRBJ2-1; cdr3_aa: CAARRRSSYNEQFF
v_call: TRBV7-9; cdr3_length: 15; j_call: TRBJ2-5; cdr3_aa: CASSSPVGEVETQYF
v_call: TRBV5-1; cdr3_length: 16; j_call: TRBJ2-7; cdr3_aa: CASSLEAAGGAYEQYF
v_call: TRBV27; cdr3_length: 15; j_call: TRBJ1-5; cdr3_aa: CASSIQGPGNQPQHF
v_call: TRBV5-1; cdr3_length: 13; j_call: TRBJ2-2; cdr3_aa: CASSGETSGELFF
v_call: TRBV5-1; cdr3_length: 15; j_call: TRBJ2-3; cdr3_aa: CASSSTGKRQGTQYF
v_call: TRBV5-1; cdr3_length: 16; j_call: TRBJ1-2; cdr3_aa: CASSLGRGGAAYGYTF
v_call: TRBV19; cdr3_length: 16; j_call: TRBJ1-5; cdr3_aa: CASSIMPGMSNQPQHF
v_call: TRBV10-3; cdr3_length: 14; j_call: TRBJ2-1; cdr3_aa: CAITNTGTGDEQFF
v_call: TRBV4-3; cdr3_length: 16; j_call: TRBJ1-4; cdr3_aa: CASSQSRGQLNEKLFF
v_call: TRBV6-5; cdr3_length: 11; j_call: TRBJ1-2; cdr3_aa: CASRTGEDYTF
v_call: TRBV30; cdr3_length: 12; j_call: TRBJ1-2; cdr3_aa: CARTGADYGYTF
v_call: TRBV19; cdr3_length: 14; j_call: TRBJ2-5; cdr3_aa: CASSTKDSQETQYF
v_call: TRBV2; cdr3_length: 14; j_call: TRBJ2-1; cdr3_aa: CASSQPPGHPEQFF
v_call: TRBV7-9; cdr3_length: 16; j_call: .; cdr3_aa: CASSLVASGRTYEQYF
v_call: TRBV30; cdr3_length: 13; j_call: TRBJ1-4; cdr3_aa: CAWSQGGEEKLFF
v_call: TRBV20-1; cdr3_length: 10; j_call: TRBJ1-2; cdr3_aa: CSGTGGGYTF
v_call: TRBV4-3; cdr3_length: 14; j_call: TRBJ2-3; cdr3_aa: CASSQDPRSDTQYF
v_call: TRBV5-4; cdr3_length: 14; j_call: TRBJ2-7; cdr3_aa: CASSLGTGLYEQYF
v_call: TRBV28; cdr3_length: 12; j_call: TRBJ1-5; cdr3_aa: CASTGGNQPQHF
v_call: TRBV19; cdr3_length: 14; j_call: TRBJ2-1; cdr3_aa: CASKSLSSYNEQFF
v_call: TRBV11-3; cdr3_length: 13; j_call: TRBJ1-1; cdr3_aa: CASSLVTPRQAFF
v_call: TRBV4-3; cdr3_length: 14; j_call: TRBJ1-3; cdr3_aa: CASSQGASGNTIYF
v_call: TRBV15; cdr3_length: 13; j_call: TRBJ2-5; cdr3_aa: CATSPRGRETQYF
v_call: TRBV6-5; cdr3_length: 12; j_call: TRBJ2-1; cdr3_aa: CASTGLENEQFF
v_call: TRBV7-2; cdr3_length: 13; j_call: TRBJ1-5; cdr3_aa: CASSLTGYQPQHF
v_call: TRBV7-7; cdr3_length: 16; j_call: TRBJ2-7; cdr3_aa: CASSLGTGLTSYEQYF
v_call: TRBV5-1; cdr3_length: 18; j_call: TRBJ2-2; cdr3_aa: CASSWRGVRETMTGELFF
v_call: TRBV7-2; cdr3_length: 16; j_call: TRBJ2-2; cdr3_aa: CASSLAAGVYTGELFF
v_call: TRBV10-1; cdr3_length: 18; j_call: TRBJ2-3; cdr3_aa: CASSEVLPGTGGTDTQYF
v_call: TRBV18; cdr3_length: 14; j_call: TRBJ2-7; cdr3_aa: CASSTRASSYEQYF
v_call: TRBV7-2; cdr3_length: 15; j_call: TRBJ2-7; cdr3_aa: CASSLAGGLAYEQYF
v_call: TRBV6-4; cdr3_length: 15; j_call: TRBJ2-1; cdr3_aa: CASSAYTAGVNEQFF
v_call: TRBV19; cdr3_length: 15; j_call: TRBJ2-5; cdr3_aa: CASIAIAGSGETQYF
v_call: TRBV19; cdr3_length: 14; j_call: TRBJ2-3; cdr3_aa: CASSSTGEATTQYF
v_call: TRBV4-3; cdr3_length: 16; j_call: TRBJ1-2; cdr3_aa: CASSQEPGQGMRGYTF
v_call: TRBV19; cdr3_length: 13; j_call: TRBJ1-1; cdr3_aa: CASTRRVGTEAFF
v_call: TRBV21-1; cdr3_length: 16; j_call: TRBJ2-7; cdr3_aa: CASSTYLATFPSEQYF
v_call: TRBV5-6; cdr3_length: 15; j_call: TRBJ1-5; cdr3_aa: CASSLRTGNWQPQHF
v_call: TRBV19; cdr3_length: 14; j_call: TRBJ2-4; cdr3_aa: CASSTSGQGAIQYF
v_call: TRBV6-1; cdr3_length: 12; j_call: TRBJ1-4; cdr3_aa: CASSEAGEKLFF